This record covers a single T cell receptor beta chain. Its target is unknown. These data belong to a study of breast tumors, draining lymph nodes, adjacent tissues. Findings and limits, study-wide: That most tumor T cells come from lymph nodes remained unproven. Most tumor T cells seemingly derive from lymph node, then expand in tumor. Compared with basal-like, luminal-like tumors shared significantly more repertoire with nontumor tissue.

Axillary draining lymph nodes of breast cancer patients supplied the node samples. Per the germline V gene, CDR1 is MNHNS and CDR2 is SASEGT. The length of the CDR3 is 13 residues. Trimming pared 2 bases from V and 8 bases from J, leaving 10 bases between. TCRdb used MiXCR to reprocess the multiplex PCR reads, holding one entry per CDR3 protein. The sample lists hundreds of thousands of distinct CDR3 sequences, about a third occurring once. The specimen was axillary lymph node tissue. The receptor comes from a female donor with breast cancer. Some clones in this sample may be carry-over from other donors' samples. The chain recombines TRBV6-1 with TRBJ2-1; the D is unclear. The CDR3 sequence: CASSEKVRDEQFF. The DNA for the CDR3 is TGTGCCAGCAGTGAAAAAGTACGGGATGAGCAGTTCTTC.